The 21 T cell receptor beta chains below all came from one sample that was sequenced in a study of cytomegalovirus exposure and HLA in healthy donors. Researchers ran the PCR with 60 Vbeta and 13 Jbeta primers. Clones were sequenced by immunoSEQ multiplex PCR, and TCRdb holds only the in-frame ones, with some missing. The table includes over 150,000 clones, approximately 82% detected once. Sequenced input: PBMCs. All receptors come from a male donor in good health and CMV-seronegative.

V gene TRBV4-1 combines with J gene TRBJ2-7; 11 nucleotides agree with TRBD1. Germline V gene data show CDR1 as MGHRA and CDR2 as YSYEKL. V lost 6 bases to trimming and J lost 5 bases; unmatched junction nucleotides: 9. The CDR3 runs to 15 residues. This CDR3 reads CASRAGTGGSNEQYF. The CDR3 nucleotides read TGCGCCAGCAGAGCCGGGACAGGGGGGAGCAACGAGCAGTACTTC.

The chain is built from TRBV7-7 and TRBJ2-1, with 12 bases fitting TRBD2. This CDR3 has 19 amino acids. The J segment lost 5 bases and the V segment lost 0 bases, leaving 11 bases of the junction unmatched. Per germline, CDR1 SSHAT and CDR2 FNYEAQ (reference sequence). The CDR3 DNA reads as TGTGCCAGCAGCTTAGCTCCAAGTCGACTAGCGGGAGCTCACAATGAGCAGTTCTTC. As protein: CASSLAPSRLAGAHNEQFF.

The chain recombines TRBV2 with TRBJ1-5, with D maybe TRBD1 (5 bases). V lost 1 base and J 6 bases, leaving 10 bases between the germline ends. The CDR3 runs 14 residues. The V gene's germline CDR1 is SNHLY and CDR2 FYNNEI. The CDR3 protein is CASSEGAGRQPQHF. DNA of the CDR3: TGTGCCAGCAGTGAAGGGGCAGGGCGTCAGCCCCAGCATTTT.

CDR3 sequence (DNA): TGTGCCAGCAGCGTAATCGGGTGTGTACCATGGGGCAATCAGCCCCAGCATTTT. It translates to CASSVIGCVPWGNQPQHF. The chain recombines TRBV9 with TRBJ1-5; D is ambiguous. The CDR3 spans 18 residues. The V gene's germline CDR1 is SGDLS and CDR2 YYNGEE. Trimming took 1 base from V and 2 from J, leaving 19 bases between them.

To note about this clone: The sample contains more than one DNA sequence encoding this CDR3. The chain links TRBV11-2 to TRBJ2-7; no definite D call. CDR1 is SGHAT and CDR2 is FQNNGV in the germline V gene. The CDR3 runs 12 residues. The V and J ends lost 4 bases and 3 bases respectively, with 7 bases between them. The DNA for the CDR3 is TGTGCCAGCAGCTCGAGGTTCTACGAGCAGTACTTC. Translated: CASSSRFYEQYF.

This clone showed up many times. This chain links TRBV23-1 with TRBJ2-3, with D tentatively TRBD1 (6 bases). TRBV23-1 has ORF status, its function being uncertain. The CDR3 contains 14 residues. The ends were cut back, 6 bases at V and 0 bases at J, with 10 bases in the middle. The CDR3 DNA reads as TGCGCCAGCAGAAGAGGGGGTAGCACAGATACGCAGTATTTT. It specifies CASRRGGSTDTQYF.

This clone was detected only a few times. The CDR3 DNA follows: TGTGCCAGCAGCCAGACTAGCCGGTCCGGGGAGCTGTTTTTT. Amino acids: CASSQTSRSGELFF. The chain couples TRBV11-2 to TRBJ2-2; 7 bases fit TRBD2. The CDR3 sequence is 14 residues long. With V trimmed by 5 bases and J by 6 bases, 6 bases remained unmatched. Germline CDR1 and CDR2: SGHAT and FQNNGV.

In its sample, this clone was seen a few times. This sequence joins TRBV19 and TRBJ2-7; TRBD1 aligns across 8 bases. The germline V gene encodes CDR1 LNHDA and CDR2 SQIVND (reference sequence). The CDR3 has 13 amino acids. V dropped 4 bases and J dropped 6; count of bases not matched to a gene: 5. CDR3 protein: CASSRGGQGEQYF. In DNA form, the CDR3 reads TGTGCCAGTAGTAGAGGCGGACAGGGCGAGCAGTACTTC.

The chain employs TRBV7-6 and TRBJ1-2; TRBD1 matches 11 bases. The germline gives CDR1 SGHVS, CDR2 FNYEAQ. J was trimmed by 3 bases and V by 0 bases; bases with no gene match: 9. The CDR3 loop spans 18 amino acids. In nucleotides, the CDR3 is TGTGCCAGCAGCTTAGCTTGGGACAGGGGGACCGCTGACTATGGCTACACCTTC. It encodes CASSLAWDRGTADYGYTF.

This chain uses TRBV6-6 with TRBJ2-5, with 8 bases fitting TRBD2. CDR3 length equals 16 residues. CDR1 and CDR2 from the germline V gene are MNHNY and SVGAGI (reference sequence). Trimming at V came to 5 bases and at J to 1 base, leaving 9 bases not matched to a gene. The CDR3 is CASSTAGRGGQETQYF. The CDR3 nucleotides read TGTGCCAGCAGTACAGCGGGACGGGGGGGCCAAGAGACCCAGTACTTC.

The CDR3 spells CASSPGGSREKLFF. The CDR3 nucleotides are TGTGCCAGCTCACCAGGAGGGTCTCGTGAAAAACTGTTTTTT. The chain combines TRBV18 with TRBJ1-4; D gene ambiguous. V dropped 2 bases and J dropped 7 bases, with 11 bases sitting between them. Per germline, CDR1 KGHSH and CDR2 LQKENI. The CDR3 runs to 14 residues.

The CDR3 here is CASSGQYSNQPQHF. In DNA form, the CDR3 reads TGTGCCAGCAGCGGACAGTATAGCAATCAGCCCCAGCATTTT. The chain joins TRBV9 to TRBJ1-5, with D perhaps TRBD1 (5 bases). This CDR3 spans 14 amino acids. Germline V gene data show CDR1 as SGDLS and CDR2 as YYNGEE. Trimming took 3 bases from V and 0 from J, leaving 7 bases between them.

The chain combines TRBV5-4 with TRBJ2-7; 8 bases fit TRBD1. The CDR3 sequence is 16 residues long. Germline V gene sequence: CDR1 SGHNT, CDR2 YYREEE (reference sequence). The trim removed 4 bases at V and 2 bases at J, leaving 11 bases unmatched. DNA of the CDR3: TGTGCCAGCAGCGGCGACAGGGGCCGACGAACCTACGAGCAGTACTTC. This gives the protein CASSGDRGRRTYEQYF.

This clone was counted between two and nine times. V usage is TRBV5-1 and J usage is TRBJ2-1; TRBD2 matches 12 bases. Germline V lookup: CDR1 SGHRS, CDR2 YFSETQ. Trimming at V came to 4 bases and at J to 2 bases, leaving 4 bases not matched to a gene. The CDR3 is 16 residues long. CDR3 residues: CASSPSGGAPYNEQFF. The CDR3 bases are TGCGCCAGCAGCCCTAGCGGGGGGGCGCCCTACAATGAGCAGTTCTTC.

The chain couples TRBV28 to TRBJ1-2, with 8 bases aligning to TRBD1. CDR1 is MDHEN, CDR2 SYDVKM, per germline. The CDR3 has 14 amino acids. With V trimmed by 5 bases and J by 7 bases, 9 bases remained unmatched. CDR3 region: CASSGDRLARGYTF. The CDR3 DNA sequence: TGTGCCAGCAGTGGGGACAGGTTGGCCCGTGGCTACACCTTC.

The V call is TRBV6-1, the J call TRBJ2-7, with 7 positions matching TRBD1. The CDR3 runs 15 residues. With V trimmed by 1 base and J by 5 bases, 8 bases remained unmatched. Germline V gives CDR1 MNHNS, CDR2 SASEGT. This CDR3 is CASSEGQGGLHEQYF. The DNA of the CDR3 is TGTGCCAGCAGTGAAGGACAGGGTGGTCTCCACGAGCAGTACTTC.

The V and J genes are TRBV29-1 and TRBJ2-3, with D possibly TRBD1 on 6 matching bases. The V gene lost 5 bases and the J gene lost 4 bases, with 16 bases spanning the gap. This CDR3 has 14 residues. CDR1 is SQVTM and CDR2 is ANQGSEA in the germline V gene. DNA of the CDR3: TGCAGCGTTCAGAACAGGGTAGAAGCAGATACGCAGTATTTT. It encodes CSVQNRVEADTQYF.

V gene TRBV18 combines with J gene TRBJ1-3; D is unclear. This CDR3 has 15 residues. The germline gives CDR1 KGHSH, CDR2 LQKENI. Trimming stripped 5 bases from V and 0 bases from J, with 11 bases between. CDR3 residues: CASSSGLISGNTIYF. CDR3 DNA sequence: TGTGCCAGCTCATCTGGACTGATCTCTGGAAACACCATATATTTT.

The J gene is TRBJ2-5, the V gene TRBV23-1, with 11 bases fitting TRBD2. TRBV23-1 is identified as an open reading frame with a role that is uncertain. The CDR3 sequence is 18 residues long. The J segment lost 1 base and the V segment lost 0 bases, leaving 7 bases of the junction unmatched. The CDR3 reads CASSQSGTSGTIQETQYF. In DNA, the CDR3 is TGCGCCAGCAGTCAATCGGGGACTAGCGGCACCATCCAAGAGACCCAGTACTTC.

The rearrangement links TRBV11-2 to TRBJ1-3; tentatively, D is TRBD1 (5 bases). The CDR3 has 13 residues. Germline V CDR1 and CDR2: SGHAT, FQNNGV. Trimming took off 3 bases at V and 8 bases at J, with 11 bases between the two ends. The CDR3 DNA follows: TGTGCCAGCAGCTTCGAGCGGGGGGACACCATATATTTT. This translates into CASSFERGDTIYF.

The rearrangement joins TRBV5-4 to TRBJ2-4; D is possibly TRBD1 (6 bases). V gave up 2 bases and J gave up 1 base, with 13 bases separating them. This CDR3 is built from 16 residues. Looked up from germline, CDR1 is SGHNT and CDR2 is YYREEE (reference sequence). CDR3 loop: CASSFPAGAAKNIQYF. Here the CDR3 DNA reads TGTGCCAGCAGCTTCCCCGCAGGGGCTGCCAAAAACATTCAGTACTTC. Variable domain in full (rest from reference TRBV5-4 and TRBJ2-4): ETGVTQSPTHLIKTRGQQVTLRCSSQSGHNTVSWYQQALGQGPQFIFQYYREEENGRGNFPPRFSGLQFPNYSSELNVNALELDDSALYLCASSFPAGAAKNIQYFGAGTRLSVL.